The 28 T cell receptor beta chains given below trace back to one sample, sequenced in a study of T cell responses to AZD1222 COVID-19 vaccine. The data were produced by immunoSEQ multiplex PCR, yet TCRdb's version contains in-frame clones alone and is incomplete. The table records 90,000 to 150,000 clones, roughly nine tenths of them present only once. Sequenced material: peripheral blood, taken on day 0 of AZD1222 vaccination. The receptors stem from an adult in good health.

V gene TRBV18 combines with J gene TRBJ2-3, with a weak D call TRBD1 (6 bases). CDR1 KGHSH and CDR2 LQKENI come from the germline V gene. The CDR3 spans 16 residues. Deletions cut 0 bases from V and 6 bases from J, with 16 bases between. As DNA, the CDR3 is TGTGCCAGCTCACCACCGAAGTGGACAGCTAAGGATACGCAGTATTTT. Translating it yields CASSPPKWTAKDTQYF.

This clone was detected only a few times. Other DNA sequences in this sample translate to the same CDR3. The V call is TRBV29-1, the J call TRBJ2-3; no definite D call. V was pared by 4 bases and J by 6 bases, with 11 bases between. CDR1 is SQVTM and CDR2 is ANQGSEA in the germline V gene. The CDR3 runs to 12 residues. The CDR3 loop reads CSVVRSTDTQYF. CDR3 bases: TGCAGCGTTGTAAGAAGTACGGATACGCAGTATTTT.

This clone was detected only once. The chain carries TRBV28 and TRBJ2-3, with D possibly TRBD1 on 6 matching bases. The germline gives CDR1 MDHEN, CDR2 SYDVKM. This CDR3 spans 13 amino acids. V was clipped by 8 bases and J by 1 base, with 10 bases between them. The CDR3 reads CASGTGRTDTQYF. CDR3 nucleotide sequence: TGTGCCAGCGGTACAGGGCGCACAGATACGCAGTATTTT. The full variable domain, completed using reference TRBV28 and TRBJ2-3, is DVKVTQSSRYLVKRTGEKVFLECVQDMDHENMFWYRQDPGLGLRLIYFSYDVKMKEKGDIPEGYSVSREKKERFSLILESASTNQTSMYLCASGTGRTDTQYFGPGTRLTVL.

This clone has only a few counts. The J gene is TRBJ1-4, the V gene TRBV9; D remains ambiguous. The CDR3 consists of 14 residues. Germline assignment: CDR1 SGDLS and CDR2 YYNGEE. V lost 0 bases to trimming and J lost 5 bases, with 8 bases between them. As DNA, the CDR3 is TGTGCCAGCAGCGTAGGAGGAAAAAATGAAAAACTGTTTTTT. This encodes CASSVGGKNEKLFF.

In DNA, the CDR3 is TGTGCCAGCAGGGGACCGGGACGCACCTACGAGCAGTACTTC. Residues: CASRGPGRTYEQYF. The chain combines TRBV5-4 with TRBJ2-7; D may match TRBD1 or TRBD2 (5 bases each). Germline CDR1 SGHNT, CDR2 YYREEE (reference sequence). Trimming removed 5 bases from V and 2 bases from J, with 14 bases in between. The CDR3 consists of 14 residues.

This chain connects TRBV6-5 to TRBJ1-6, with a possible D match to TRBD1 (5 bases). Germline lookup yields CDR1 MNHEY and CDR2 SVGAGI. There are 14 residues in the CDR3. Between the trimmed V and J ends, which lost 7 bases and 5 bases, there was a span of 12 bases. CDR3 nucleotides: TGTGCCAGCACTCCTGGGGCAGATAATTCACCCCTCCACTTT. It encodes CASTPGADNSPLHF.

This clone was detected only a few times. The CDR3 DNA sequence: TGTGCCACCAGTGATTTCAGGGGGAACCAAGAGACCCAGTACTTC. This codes for CATSDFRGNQETQYF. This chain connects TRBV24-1 to TRBJ2-5; 7 nucleotides agree with TRBD1. The CDR3 loop spans 15 amino acids. Germline V gene sequence: CDR1 KGHDR, CDR2 SFDVKD. V lost 1 base and J lost 0; bases outside the gene matches: 1.

A remark on this clone: Compared with germline, one end of the junction differs, possibly owing to a read error. J is TRBJ2-1 and V is TRBV7-2; D is possibly TRBD2 (5 bases). This CDR3 has 13 amino acids. Germline loops: CDR1 SGHTA, CDR2 FQGNSA. The CDR3 spells CVSRSSIGSEQFF. The DNA for the CDR3 is TGTGTCAGCAGGAGTAGCATAGGGAGTGAGCAGTTCTTC. The whole variable domain, remainder taken from reference TRBV7-2 and TRBJ2-1, is GAGVSQSPSNKVTEKGKDVELRCDPISGHTALYWYRQSLGQGLEFLIYFQGNSAPDKSGLPSDRFSAERTGGSVSTLTIQRTQQEDSAVYLCVSRSSIGSEQFFGPGTRLTVL.

The rearrangement links TRBV7-2 to TRBJ1-3; D ambiguous. The CDR3 length is 16 residues. V was pared by 1 base and J by 4 bases, with 14 bases between. CDR1 SGHTA and CDR2 FQGNSA come from the germline V gene. CDR3 region: CASSLGPSSAGNTIYF. The CDR3 DNA follows: TGTGCCAGCAGCTTAGGACCGAGCTCTGCGGGAAACACCATATATTTT.

This clone has only a few counts. The chain links TRBV7-2 to TRBJ2-7; D possibly corresponds to TRBD1 (5 bases). Germline V gene lookup returns CDR1 SGHTA and CDR2 FQGNSA. This CDR3 has 12 residues. Trimming removed 6 bases from V and 2 bases from J, with 8 bases in between. CDR3 protein: CASSQGAYEQYF. DNA for the CDR3: TGTGCCAGCAGTCAAGGGGCCTACGAGCAGTACTTC.

The J gene is TRBJ2-7, the V gene TRBV7-9; unclear D gene. Trimming cost V 1 base and J 3 bases, with 7 bases left between them. This CDR3 has 13 residues. The germline CDR1 and CDR2 sequences are SEHNR and FQNEAQ (reference sequence). The CDR3, as DNA: TGTGCCAGCAGCTTAGGACAACGCTACGAGCAGTACTTC. Protein: CASSLGQRYEQYF.

This clone was picked up many times. The chain has TRBV2 and TRBJ1-5; 7 bases line up with TRBD1. The V segment lost 7 bases and the J segment 7 bases; nucleotides outside the gene matches: 7. Germline CDR1 and CDR2: SNHLY and FYNNEI. The CDR3 extends over 13 amino acids. CDR3: CASKGGAGQPQHF. CDR3 nucleotides: TGTGCCAGCAAAGGGGGCGCGGGACAGCCCCAGCATTTT.

In DNA, the CDR3 is TGTGCCAGCAGCGTACGAGGAGACACCATATATTTT. This sequence encodes CASSVRGDTIYF. This chain links TRBV2 with TRBJ1-3; D gene ambiguous. Germline-derived CDR1 and CDR2 are SNHLY and FYNNEI. The CDR3 contains 12 residues. The germline V and J ends were trimmed by 6 bases and 8 bases, with 11 bases remaining between them. The full variable domain, completed using reference TRBV2 and TRBJ1-3, is EPEVTQTPSHQVTQMGQEVILRCVPISNHLYFYWYRQILGQKVEFLVSFYNNEISEKSEIFDDQFSVERPDGSNFTLKIRSTKLEDSAMYFCASSVRGDTIYFGEGSWLTVV.

The chain links TRBV9 to TRBJ2-1; 11 bases are shared with TRBD2. Germline loops: CDR1 SGDLS, CDR2 YYNGEE. The CDR3 is made up of 17 amino acids. J was trimmed by 2 bases and V by 3 bases; bases with no gene match: 7. The CDR3 is CASSDPLAGVAYNEQFF. The CDR3 bases are TGTGCCAGCAGCGACCCACTAGCGGGAGTCGCCTACAATGAGCAGTTCTTC.

This chain connects TRBV5-1 to TRBJ1-1; D is perhaps TRBD1 (5 bases). The CDR3 loop spans 14 amino acids. Germline V gives CDR1 SGHRS, CDR2 YFSETQ. V was trimmed by 0 bases and J by 2 bases, leaving 8 bases between them. The CDR3 reads CASSLDQGNTEAFF. In nucleotides, the CDR3 is TGCGCCAGCAGCTTGGACCAGGGTAACACTGAAGCTTTCTTT. The full variable domain, its missing parts supplied by reference TRBV5-1 and TRBJ1-1, is KAGVTQTPRYLIKTRGQQVTLSCSPISGHRSVSWYQQTPGQGLQFLFEYFSETQRNKGNFPGRFSGRQFSNSRSEMNVSTLELGDSALYLCASSLDQGNTEAFFGQGTRLTVV.

The chain uses TRBV6-2 or TRBV6-3 and TRBJ1-5; 7 bases are a match to TRBD1. This CDR3 contains 13 residues. CDR1 is MNHEY, CDR2 SVGEGT, per germline. Trimming cost V 4 bases and J 15 bases; bases outside gene matches: 12. The CDR3 region is CASSSPTGNQVHF. The CDR3 nucleotides read TGTGCCAGCAGTTCTCCGACAGGGAATCAGGTGCATTTT.

The gene calls are TRBV3-1 (or the pseudogene TRBV3-2) and TRBJ1-4; no clear D gene. The CDR3 length is 17 residues. V shed 8 bases and J shed 0 bases, with 19 bases lying between them. Germline CDR1 is LGHDT and CDR2 is YNNKEL (reference sequence). The chain's CDR3 is CASSHSKNRATNEKLFF. The CDR3 DNA sequence: TGTGCCAGCTCTCATTCGAAGAATAGGGCAACTAATGAAAAACTGTTTTTT.

A remark on this clone: The same CDR3 arises from other DNA sequences in this sample as well. The chain is built from TRBV18 and TRBJ2-3; D is uncertain. Per the germline V gene, CDR1 is KGHSH and CDR2 is LQKENI. V lost 3 bases and J 0 bases, leaving 4 bases between the germline ends. This CDR3 is 13 amino acids long. This chain's CDR3 is CASSPGSTDTQYF. In DNA form, the CDR3 reads TGTGCCAGCTCACCGGGCAGCACAGATACGCAGTATTTT.

The V call is TRBV6-5, the J call TRBJ2-7, with D perhaps TRBD2 (6 bases). The CDR3 has 14 amino acids. The ends were cut back, 4 bases at V and 3 bases at J, with 13 bases in the middle. In germline, CDR1 is MNHEY, CDR2 SVGAGI. The CDR3, as DNA: TGTGCCAGCAGTTCCGGAGGGCCGTTCTACGAGCAGTACTTC. Protein sequence: CASSSGGPFYEQYF.

This rearrangement joins TRBV4-2 to TRBJ2-1, with D possibly being TRBD2 (5 bases). The CDR3 loop spans 13 amino acids. The V end lost 3 bases, the J end lost 7 bases, and 10 bases lay between the germline ends. Germline CDR1 LGHNA, CDR2 YNFKEQ. The CDR3 DNA reads as TGTGCCAGCAGCCAGGGGAGAGTTAATGAGCAGTTCTTC. It encodes CASSQGRVNEQFF.

This clone came up once. Distinct nucleotide sequences in the sample also encode this CDR3. This chain links TRBV5-4 with TRBJ1-1; D remains unclear. Trimming cost V 0 bases and J 3 bases, with 9 bases left between them. The germline V gene encodes CDR1 SGHNT and CDR2 YYREEE (reference sequence). This CDR3 spans 14 amino acids. The CDR3 region is CASSLDSGDTEAFF. CDR3 DNA: TGTGCCAGCAGCTTGGACAGCGGGGACACTGAAGCTTTCTTT.

The chain carries TRBV3-1 (or the pseudogene TRBV3-2) and TRBJ1-4; 7 nucleotides match TRBD1. The CDR3 covers 15 residues. Trimming removed 6 bases from V and 7 bases from J; junction bases left unmatched: 11. Germline CDR1 LGHDT, CDR2 YNNKEL (reference sequence). The CDR3 sequence is CASSSRQGGVEKLFF. CDR3 nucleotide sequence: TGTGCCAGCAGTTCCAGACAGGGCGGAGTTGAAAAACTGTTTTTT.

The CDR3 DNA is TGTGCCAGTAGGGACAGGGTCGACGAGCAGTACTTC. Translated: CASRDRVDEQYF. The gene calls are TRBV19 and TRBJ2-7, with 8 nucleotides matching TRBD1. Looked up from germline, CDR1 is LNHDA and CDR2 is SQIVND (reference sequence). The CDR3 sequence is 12 residues long. Unmatched junction bases numbered 3, after V lost 6 bases and J lost 5 bases.

V gene TRBV29-1 combines with J gene TRBJ1-5; TRBD1 might be the D (6 bases). Trimming stripped 7 bases from V and 1 base from J, with 8 bases between. This CDR3 has 12 residues. Germline assignment: CDR1 SQVTM and CDR2 ANQGSEA. The CDR3 reads CSAGQSNQPQHF. The CDR3 bases are TGCAGCGCTGGACAGAGCAATCAGCCCCAGCATTTT.

V usage is TRBV19 and J usage is TRBJ1-1; TRBD1 might be the D (5 bases). Deletions cut 3 bases from V and 4 bases from J, with 12 bases between. Germline assignment: CDR1 LNHDA and CDR2 SQIVND (reference sequence). The length of the CDR3 is 14 residues. This chain's CDR3 is CASSISGVGTEAFF. CDR3 nucleotides: TGTGCCAGTAGTATCTCGGGGGTCGGCACTGAAGCTTTCTTT.

The CDR3 DNA follows: TGTGCCAGTAGTTCCAGGCCGGGGGGCGAGCAGTACTTC. Protein product: CASSSRPGGEQYF. This chain joins TRBV19 and TRBJ2-7; 7 nucleotides agree with TRBD2. V dropped 5 bases and J dropped 6; count of bases not matched to a gene: 7. Germline loops: CDR1 LNHDA, CDR2 SQIVND (reference sequence). The CDR3 sequence is 13 residues long.

This clone was observed a single time. The chain links TRBV10-3 to TRBJ2-2; 11 nucleotides line up with TRBD1. Germline loops: CDR1 ENHRY, CDR2 SYGVKD. The CDR3 extends over 15 amino acids. J was trimmed by 4 bases and V by 5 bases; bases with no gene match: 3. The CDR3 DNA is TGTGCCATCAGTCCGGGACAGGGGGGCACCGGGGAGCTGTTTTTT. Translation gives CAISPGQGGTGELFF.

V gene TRBV28 combines with J gene TRBJ1-6, with unresolved D. Germline CDR1 reads MDHEN; CDR2 reads SYDVKM. The CDR3 spans 17 residues. V was pared by 3 bases and J by 2 bases, with 14 bases between. CDR3 residues: CASSLAQRATYNSPLHF. CDR3 bases: TGTGCCAGCAGTTTGGCGCAGAGGGCTACCTATAATTCACCCCTCCACTTT.